This T cell receptor beta chain was identified in a study of cytomegalovirus exposure and HLA in healthy donors. With 60 Vbeta and 13 Jbeta primers, the PCR was carried out. This table comes from immunoSEQ multiplex PCR, and its TCRdb copy is limited to in-frame clones, with some not included. Of approximately 93,000 clones in the sample, about 78% were seen once. Study results and caveats: Reports showed the classifier diagnosing cytomegalovirus status with high specificity and sensitivity. The authors enumerated 180 or so TCR beta chains as linked to cytomegalovirus. When a later analysis was performed, an Asian-associated ancestry cluster reportedly had fewer N-insertions than the 666-donor mean.

Participants comprised healthy donors of bone marrow. The CDR3 spans 13 residues. CDR1 and CDR2 from the germline V gene are SGHNT and YYREEE (reference sequence). Trimming took 4 bases from V and 6 from J, leaving 14 bases between them. With respect to this clone: Its specificity is unknown.

The chain is built from TRBV5-4 and TRBJ2-7; perhaps TRBD1 as D (5 bases). The sample consisted of PBMCs. The receptor comes from a woman between 40 and 50 years old in good health and CMV-seronegative. CDR3 DNA: TGTGCCAGCAGCGGGGCTCCCTACCCCGAGCAGTACTTC. This gives the protein CASSGAPYPEQYF.